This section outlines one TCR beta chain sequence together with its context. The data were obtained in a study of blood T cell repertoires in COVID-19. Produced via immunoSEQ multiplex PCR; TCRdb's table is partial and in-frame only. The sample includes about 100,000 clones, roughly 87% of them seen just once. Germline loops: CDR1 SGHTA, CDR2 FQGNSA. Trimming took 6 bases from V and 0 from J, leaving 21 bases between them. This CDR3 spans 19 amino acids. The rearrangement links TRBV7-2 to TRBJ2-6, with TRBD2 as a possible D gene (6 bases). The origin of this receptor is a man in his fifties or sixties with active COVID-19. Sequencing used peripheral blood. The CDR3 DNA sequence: TGTGCCAGCAGACATAGCGGAGGATACACCTTCTCTGGGGCCAACGTCCTGACTTTC. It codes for CASRHSGGYTFSGANVLTF.